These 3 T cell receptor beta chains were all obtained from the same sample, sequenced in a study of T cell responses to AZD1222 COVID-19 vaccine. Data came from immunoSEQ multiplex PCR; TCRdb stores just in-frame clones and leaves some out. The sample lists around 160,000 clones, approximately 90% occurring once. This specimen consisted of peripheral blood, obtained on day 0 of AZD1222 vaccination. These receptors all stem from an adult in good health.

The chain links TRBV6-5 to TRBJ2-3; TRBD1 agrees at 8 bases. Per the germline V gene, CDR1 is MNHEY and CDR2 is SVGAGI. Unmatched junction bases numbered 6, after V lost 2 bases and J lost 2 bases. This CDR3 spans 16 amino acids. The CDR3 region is CASSYAQGVNTDTQYF. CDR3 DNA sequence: TGTGCCAGCAGTTACGCACAGGGGGTCAACACAGATACGCAGTATTTT.

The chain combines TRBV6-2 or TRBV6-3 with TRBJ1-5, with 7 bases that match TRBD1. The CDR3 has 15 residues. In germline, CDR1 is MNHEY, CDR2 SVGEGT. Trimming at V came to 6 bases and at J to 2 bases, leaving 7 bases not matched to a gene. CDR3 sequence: CASSQMDRRNQPQHF. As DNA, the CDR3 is TGTGCCAGCAGCCAAATGGACAGGCGCAATCAGCCCCAGCATTTT.

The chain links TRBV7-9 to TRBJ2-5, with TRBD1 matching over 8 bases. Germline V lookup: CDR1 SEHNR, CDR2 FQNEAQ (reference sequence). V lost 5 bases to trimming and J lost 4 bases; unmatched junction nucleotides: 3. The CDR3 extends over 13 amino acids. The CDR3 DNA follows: TGTGCCAGCAGCCCCGGGACAGGAGAGACCCAGTACTTC. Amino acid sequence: CASSPGTGETQYF.